The 9 T cell receptor beta chains given below trace back to one sample, sequenced in a study of blood T cell repertoires in COVID-19. Only in-frame clones appear in the TCRdb table, and some are missing; sequencing was by immunoSEQ multiplex PCR. The sample lists about 100,000 clones, about four fifths occurring once. The sequencing sample was made of peripheral blood. The receptors originated from a man aged 55-75 years with acute or convalescent COVID-19.

The V and J genes are TRBV29-1 and TRBJ2-2; D gene ambiguous. The length of the CDR3 is 12 residues. V dropped 7 bases and J dropped 0 bases, with 6 bases sitting between them. CDR1 and CDR2 from the germline V gene are SQVTM and ANQGSEA. The CDR3 loop is CSALPNTGELFF. CDR3 nucleotide sequence: TGCAGCGCCCTTCCGAACACCGGGGAGCTGTTTTTT.

V usage is TRBV6-2 or TRBV6-3 and J usage is TRBJ2-1; D is possibly TRBD1 (5 bases). Germline CDR1 and CDR2: MNHEY and SVGEGT. This CDR3 has 16 amino acids. Trimming shortened V by 6 bases and J by 0 bases, and 15 bases separated the two germline ends. CDR3 sequence (DNA): TGTGCCAGCAGCCCCCTTTGGGGCCCCTCCTACAATGAGCAGTTCTTC. Amino acid sequence: CASSPLWGPSYNEQFF.

This chain joins TRBV19 and TRBJ2-1; 9 bases are shared with TRBD2. V lost 0 bases, J lost 8 bases, and 8 bases stayed unmatched. CDR3 length: 16 amino acids. CDR1 LNHDA and CDR2 SQIVND come from the germline V gene (reference sequence). The CDR3 spells CASSIDGSGSGDEQFF. CDR3 nucleotides: TGTGCCAGTAGTATAGATGGTAGCGGGAGCGGCGATGAGCAGTTCTTC.

The V call is TRBV3-1 (or the pseudogene TRBV3-2), the J call TRBJ2-2; 10 bases agree with TRBD2. The CDR3 spans 18 residues. Germline CDR1 and CDR2: LGHDT and YNNKEL (reference sequence). V shed 4 bases, J shed 4 bases, and the junction held 12 bases outside the gene matches. For the CDR3, the DNA is TGTGCCAGCAGCCCCCCGTCTAGCGGGAGAGTTCTCACCGGGGAGCTGTTTTTT. This encodes CASSPPSSGRVLTGELFF.

This clone was recorded only once. The chain has TRBV7-2 and TRBJ2-1; no firm D call. Per germline, CDR1 SGHTA and CDR2 FQGNSA. The CDR3 runs 13 residues. The V end lost 3 bases, the J end lost 7 bases, and 10 bases lay between the germline ends. This CDR3 reads CASSFVALNEQFF. As DNA, the CDR3 is TGTGCCAGCAGCTTTGTGGCTTTGAATGAGCAGTTCTTC.

This chain connects TRBV6-5 to TRBJ2-3; D is perhaps TRBD2 (5 bases). The V end was cut by 10 bases, the J end by 3 bases, with 17 bases between. The V gene's germline CDR1 is MNHEY and CDR2 SVGAGI. This CDR3 comprises 14 residues. The CDR3 region has the DNA TGTGCCACCAGCAGGAGAGGGCTTACAGATACGCAGTATTTT. Amino acid sequence: CATSRRGLTDTQYF.

The chain's CDR3 is CASRQTGSGTDTQYF. The CDR3 DNA reads as TGTGCCAGCAGACAGACAGGGAGCGGGACAGATACGCAGTATTTT. The V gene is TRBV5-6, the J gene TRBJ2-3; weak D call: TRBD1 (7 bases). CDR3 length equals 15 residues. The V gene lost 5 bases and the J gene lost 3 bases, with 16 bases spanning the gap. Germline-derived CDR1 and CDR2 are SGHDT and YYEEEE.

This chain links TRBV18 with TRBJ2-3, with a possible D match to TRBD2 (5 bases). This CDR3 spans 14 amino acids. Germline lookup yields CDR1 KGHSH and CDR2 LQKENI. V lost 3 bases, J lost 6 bases, and 13 bases lay in between. The CDR3 here is CASSPRGASDTQYF. The CDR3 DNA reads as TGTGCCAGCTCACCTCGGGGAGCCTCCGATACGCAGTATTTT. The full variable domain, with the rest looked up from reference TRBV18 and TRBJ2-3, is NAGVMQNPRHLVRRRGQEARLRCSPMKGHSHVYWYRQLPEEGLKFMVYLQKENIIDESGMPKERFSAEFPKEGPSILRIQQVVRGDSAAYFCASSPRGASDTQYFGPGTRLTVL.

The chain links TRBV6-2 or TRBV6-3 to TRBJ1-2, with a tentative D call TRBD1 (5 bases). This CDR3 spans 12 amino acids. The V end lost 5 bases, the J end lost 9 bases, and 13 bases lay between the germline ends. From germline, CDR1 is MNHEY and CDR2 SVGEGT. The CDR3 here is CASSTREDSYTF. Here the CDR3 DNA reads TGTGCCAGCAGTACCCGCGAGGACAGCTACACCTTC.